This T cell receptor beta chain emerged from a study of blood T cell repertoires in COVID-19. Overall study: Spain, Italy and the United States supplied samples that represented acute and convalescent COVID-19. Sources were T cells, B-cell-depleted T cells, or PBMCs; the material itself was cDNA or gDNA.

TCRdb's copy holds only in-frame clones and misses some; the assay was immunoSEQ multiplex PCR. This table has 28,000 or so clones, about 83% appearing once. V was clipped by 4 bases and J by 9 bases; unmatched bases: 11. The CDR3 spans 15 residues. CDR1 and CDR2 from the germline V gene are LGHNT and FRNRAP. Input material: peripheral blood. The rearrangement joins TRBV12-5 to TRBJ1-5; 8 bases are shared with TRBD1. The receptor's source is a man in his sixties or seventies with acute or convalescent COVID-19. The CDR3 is CASGSFRQGLRPQHF. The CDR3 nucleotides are TGTGCTAGTGGTTCATTCCGACAGGGGTTGCGGCCCCAGCATTTT.